The T cell receptor beta chain described here comes from a study of graft-versus-host responses after intestinal transplantation. This clone is judged medium-sized (0.01 to 0.1%). Study-level findings and limits: Some GvH clones appeared in ileal mucosa or blood before recipient bone marrow. The presence of high graft-versus-host to host-versus-graft clonal ratios in allografts characterized patients with graft-donor T cell macrochimerism.

The germline V gene encodes CDR1 SGDLS and CDR2 YYNGEE. The CDR3 is made up of 14 amino acids. Trimming left V 0 bases short and J 0 bases short, with 6 bases between. TCRdb's copy holds only in-frame clones and misses some; the assay was immunoSEQ multiplex PCR. The data hold around 19,000 clones, with about 40% observed a single time. This specimen consisted of alloreactive CD4+ T cells from a mixed lymphocyte reaction culture, obtained before transplantation. Subset reported: CFSE-low proliferating T cells sorted from roughly six-day pre-transplant mixed lymphocyte reaction (GvH or HvG direction). This rearrangement joins TRBV9 to TRBJ1-1; no clear D gene. The TCR was taken from a human patient who was an organ donor for intestinal transplantation. CDR3 amino acids: CASSVDSMNTEAFF. DNA for the CDR3: TGTGCCAGCAGCGTAGACAGCATGAACACTGAAGCTTTCTTT.